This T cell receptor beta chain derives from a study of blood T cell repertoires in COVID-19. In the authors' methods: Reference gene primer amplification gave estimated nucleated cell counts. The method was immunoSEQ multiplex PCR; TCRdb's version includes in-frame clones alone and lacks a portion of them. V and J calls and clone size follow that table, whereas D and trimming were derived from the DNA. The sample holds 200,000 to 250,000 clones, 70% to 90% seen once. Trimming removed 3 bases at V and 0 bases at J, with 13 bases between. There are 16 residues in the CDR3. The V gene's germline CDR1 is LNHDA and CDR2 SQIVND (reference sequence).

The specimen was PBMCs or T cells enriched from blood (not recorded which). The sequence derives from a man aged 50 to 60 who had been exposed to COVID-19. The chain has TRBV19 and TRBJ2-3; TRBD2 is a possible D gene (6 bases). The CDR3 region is CASSMGLAGSTDTQYF. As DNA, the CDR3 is TGTGCCAGTAGTATGGGCCTTGCGGGGAGCACAGATACGCAGTATTTT.